This TCR beta chain was identified in a study of T cell responses to AZD1222 COVID-19 vaccine. About the study: Second-dose groups at about 4 or about 12 weeks were pooled.

Data came from immunoSEQ multiplex PCR; TCRdb stores just in-frame clones and leaves some out. The data show 150,000 to 200,000 clones, roughly 90% seen once. As for this clone: Its specificity is not known.

The V and J ends lost 3 bases and 8 bases respectively, with 9 bases between them. The germline V gene has CDR1 SGHTA and CDR2 FQGNSA. The CDR3 has 12 residues. The study, taken as a whole, reports: Repertoires in all cases were sampled only once the peak T cell response had passed. The sample set comprised mostly white British donors with more females, and clonal diversity was possibly underestimated.

This specimen was peripheral blood, taken on day 0 of AZD1222 vaccination. The chain carries TRBV7-2 and TRBJ2-3, with a tentative D call TRBD2 (7 bases). The origin of this receptor is an adult in good health. DNA of the CDR3: TGTGCCAGCAGCTTGGGGGGGCGTACGCAGTATTTT. Its protein is CASSLGGRTQYF.